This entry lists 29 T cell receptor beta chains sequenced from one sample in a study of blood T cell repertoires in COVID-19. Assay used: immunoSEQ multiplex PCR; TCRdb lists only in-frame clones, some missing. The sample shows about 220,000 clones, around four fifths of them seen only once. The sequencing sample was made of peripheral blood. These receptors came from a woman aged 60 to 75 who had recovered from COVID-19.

The CDR3 region is CASRWTGGTGELFF. CDR3 sequence (DNA): TGTGCCAGTAGGTGGACAGGGGGCACCGGGGAGCTGTTTTTT. This chain joins TRBV19 and TRBJ2-2; TRBD1 agrees at 10 bases. The CDR3 is 14 residues long. The germline V gene encodes CDR1 LNHDA and CDR2 SQIVND (reference sequence). V gave up 6 bases and J gave up 4 bases; unmatched junction bases: 2. Full variable domain (remainder filled in from reference TRBV19 and TRBJ2-2): DGGITQSPKYLFRKEGQNVTLSCEQNLNHDAMYWYRQDPGQGLRLIYYSQIVNDFQKGDIAEGYSVSREKKESFPLTVTSAQKNPTAFYLCASRWTGGTGELFFGEGSRLTVL.

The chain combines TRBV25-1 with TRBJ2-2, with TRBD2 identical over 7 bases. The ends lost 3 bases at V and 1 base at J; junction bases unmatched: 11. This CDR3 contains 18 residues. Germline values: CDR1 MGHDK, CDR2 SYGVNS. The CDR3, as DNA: TGTGCCAGCAGTGACCCCCGGGGGGTAGCGAAGAACACCGGGGAGCTGTTTTTT. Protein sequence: CASSDPRGVAKNTGELFF.

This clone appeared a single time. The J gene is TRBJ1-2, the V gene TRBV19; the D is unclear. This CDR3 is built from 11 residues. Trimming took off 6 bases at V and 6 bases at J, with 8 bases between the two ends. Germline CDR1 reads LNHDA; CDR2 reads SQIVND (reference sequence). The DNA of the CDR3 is TGTGCCAGTAGCGGCCAGGATGGCTACACCTTC. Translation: CASSGQDGYTF.

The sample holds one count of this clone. The CDR3 DNA reads as TGTGCCAGCAGGGGGACAGGCTCCTACGAGCAGTACTTC. Amino acid sequence: CASRGTGSYEQYF. The chain is built from TRBV2 and TRBJ2-7; 8 positions match TRBD1. The CDR3 spans 13 residues. CDR1 and CDR2 (germline): SNHLY, FYNNEI. The V gene end was trimmed by 6 bases and the J gene end by 0 bases; junction bases not matched to a gene: 1.

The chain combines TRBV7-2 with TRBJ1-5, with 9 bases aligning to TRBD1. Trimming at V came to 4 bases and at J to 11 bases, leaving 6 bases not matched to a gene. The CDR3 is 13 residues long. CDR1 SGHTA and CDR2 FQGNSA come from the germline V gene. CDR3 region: CASSSQGAGTQHF. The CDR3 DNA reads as TGTGCCAGCAGCTCACAGGGGGCCGGGACCCAGCATTTT. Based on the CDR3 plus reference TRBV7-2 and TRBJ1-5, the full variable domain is GAGVSQSPSNKVTEKGKDVELRCDPISGHTALYWYRQSLGQGLEFLIYFQGNSAPDKSGLPSDRFSAERTGGSVSTLTIQRTQQEDSAVYLCASSSQGAGTQHFGDGTRLSIL.

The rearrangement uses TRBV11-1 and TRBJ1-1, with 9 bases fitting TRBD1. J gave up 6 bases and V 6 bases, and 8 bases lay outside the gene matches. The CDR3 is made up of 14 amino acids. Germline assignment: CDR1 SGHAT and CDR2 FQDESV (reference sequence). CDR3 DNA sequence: TGTGCCAGCAGATCACAGGGGGCGGTCCCTGAAGCTTTCTTT. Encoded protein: CASRSQGAVPEAFF.

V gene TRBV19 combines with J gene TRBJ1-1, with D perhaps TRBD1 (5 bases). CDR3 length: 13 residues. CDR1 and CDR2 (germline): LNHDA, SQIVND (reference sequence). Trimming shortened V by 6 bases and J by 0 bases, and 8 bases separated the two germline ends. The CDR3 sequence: CASSQGLNTEAFF. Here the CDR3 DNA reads TGTGCCAGTAGCCAGGGTTTGAACACTGAAGCTTTCTTT.

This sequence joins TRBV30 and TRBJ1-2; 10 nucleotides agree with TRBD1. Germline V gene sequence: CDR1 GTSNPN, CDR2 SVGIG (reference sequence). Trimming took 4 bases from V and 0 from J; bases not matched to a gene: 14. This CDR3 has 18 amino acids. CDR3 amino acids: CAWIGTGALRPPNYGYTF. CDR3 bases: TGTGCCTGGATCGGGACAGGGGCCCTGCGGCCTCCTAACTATGGCTACACCTTC. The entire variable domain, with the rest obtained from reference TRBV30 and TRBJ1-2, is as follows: SQTIHQWPATLVQPVGSPLSLECTVEGTSNPNLYWYRQAAGRGLQLLFYSVGIGQISSEVPQNLSASRPQDRQFILSSKKLLLSDSGFYLCAWIGTGALRPPNYGYTFGSGTRLTVV.

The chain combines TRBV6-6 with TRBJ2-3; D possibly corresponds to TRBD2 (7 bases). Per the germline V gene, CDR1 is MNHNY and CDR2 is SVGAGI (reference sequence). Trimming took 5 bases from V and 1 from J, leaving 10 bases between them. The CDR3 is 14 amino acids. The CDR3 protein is CASSRGARTDTQYF. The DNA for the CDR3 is TGTGCCAGCAGTCGGGGGGCGCGCACAGATACGCAGTATTTT.

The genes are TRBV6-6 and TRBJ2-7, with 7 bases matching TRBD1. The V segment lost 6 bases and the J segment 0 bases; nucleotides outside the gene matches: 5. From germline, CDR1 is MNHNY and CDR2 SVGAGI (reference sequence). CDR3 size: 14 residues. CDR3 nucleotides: TGTGCCAGCAGAAAGGGACAGAGCTCCTACGAGCAGTACTTC. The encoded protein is CASRKGQSSYEQYF.

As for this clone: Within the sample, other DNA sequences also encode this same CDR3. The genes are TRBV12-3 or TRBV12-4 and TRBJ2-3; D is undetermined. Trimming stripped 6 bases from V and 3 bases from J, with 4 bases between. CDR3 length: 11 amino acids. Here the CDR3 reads CASSRTDTQYF. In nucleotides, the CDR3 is TGTGCCAGCAGCCGTACAGATACGCAGTATTTT.

The CDR3 loop is CASNPGQGVWEQYF. The CDR3 DNA reads as TGTGCCAGTAACCCGGGACAGGGGGTCTGGGAGCAGTACTTC. The chain uses TRBV19 and TRBJ2-7, with 11 bases matching TRBD1. This CDR3 has 14 amino acids. J was trimmed by 7 bases and V by 7 bases; bases with no gene match: 9. Germline V gives CDR1 LNHDA, CDR2 SQIVND (reference sequence).

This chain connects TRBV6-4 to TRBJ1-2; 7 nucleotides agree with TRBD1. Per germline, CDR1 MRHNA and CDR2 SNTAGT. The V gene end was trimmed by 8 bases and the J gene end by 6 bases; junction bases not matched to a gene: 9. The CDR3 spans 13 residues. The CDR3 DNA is TGTGCCAGCCGGGACAGAGGACAAAATGGCTACACCTTC. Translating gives CASRDRGQNGYTF.

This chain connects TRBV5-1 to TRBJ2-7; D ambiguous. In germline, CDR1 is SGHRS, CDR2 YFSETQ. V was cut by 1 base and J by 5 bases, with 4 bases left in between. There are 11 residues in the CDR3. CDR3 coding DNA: TGCGCCAGCAGCTTGCTAAACGAGCAGTACTTC. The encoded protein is CASSLLNEQYF. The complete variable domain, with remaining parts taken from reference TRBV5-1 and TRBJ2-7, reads KAGVTQTPRYLIKTRGQQVTLSCSPISGHRSVSWYQQTPGQGLQFLFEYFSETQRNKGNFPGRFSGRQFSNSRSEMNVSTLELGDSALYLCASSLLNEQYFGPGTRLTVT.

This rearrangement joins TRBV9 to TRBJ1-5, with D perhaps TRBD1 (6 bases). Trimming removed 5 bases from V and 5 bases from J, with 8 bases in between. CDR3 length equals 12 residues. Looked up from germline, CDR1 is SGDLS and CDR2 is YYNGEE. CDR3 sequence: CASSAGDQPQHF. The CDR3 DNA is TGTGCCAGCAGTGCAGGGGATCAGCCCCAGCATTTT.

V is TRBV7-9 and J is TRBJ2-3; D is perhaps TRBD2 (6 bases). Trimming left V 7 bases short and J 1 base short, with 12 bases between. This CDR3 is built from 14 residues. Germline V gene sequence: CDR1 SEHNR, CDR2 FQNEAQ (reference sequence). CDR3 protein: CASIWGLRTDTQYF. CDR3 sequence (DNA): TGTGCCAGCATTTGGGGACTTCGCACAGATACGCAGTATTTT.

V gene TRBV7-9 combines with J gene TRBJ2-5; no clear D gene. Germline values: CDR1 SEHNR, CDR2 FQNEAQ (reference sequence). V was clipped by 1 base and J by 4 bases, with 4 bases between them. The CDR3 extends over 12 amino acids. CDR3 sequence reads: CASSLGRETQYF. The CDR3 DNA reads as TGTGCCAGCAGCTTAGGTCGAGAGACCCAGTACTTC.

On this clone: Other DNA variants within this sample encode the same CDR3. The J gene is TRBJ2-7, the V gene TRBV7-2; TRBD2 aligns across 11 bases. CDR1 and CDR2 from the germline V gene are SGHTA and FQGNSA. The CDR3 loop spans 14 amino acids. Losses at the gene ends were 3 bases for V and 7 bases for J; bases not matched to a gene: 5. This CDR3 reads CASSFLAGGLEQYF. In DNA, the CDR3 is TGTGCCAGCAGCTTTTTAGCGGGGGGGCTAGAGCAGTACTTC.

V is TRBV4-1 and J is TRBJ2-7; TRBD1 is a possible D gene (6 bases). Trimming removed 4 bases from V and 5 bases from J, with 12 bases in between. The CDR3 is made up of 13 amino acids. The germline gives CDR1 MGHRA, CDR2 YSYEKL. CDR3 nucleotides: TGCGCCAGCAGCCTCGGACAGTTCCACGAGCAGTACTTC. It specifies CASSLGQFHEQYF.

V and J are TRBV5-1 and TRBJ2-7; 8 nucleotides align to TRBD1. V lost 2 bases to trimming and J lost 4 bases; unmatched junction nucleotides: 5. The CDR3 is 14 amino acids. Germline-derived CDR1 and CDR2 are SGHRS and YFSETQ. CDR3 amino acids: CASSFVRGQYEQYF. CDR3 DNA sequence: TGCGCCAGCAGCTTCGTCAGGGGGCAGTACGAGCAGTACTTC.

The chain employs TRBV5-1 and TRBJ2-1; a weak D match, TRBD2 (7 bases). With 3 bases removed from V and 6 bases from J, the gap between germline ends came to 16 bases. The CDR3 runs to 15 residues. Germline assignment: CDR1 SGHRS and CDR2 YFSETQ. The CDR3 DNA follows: TGCGCCAGCAGCTCGGACCGGGGGGCCCTCAATGAGCAGTTCTTC. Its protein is CASSSDRGALNEQFF.

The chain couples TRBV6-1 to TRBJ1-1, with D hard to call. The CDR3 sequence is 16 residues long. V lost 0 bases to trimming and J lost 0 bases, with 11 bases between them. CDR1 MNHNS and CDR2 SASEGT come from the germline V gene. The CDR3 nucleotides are TGTGCCAGCAGTGAAGCGCTTCCAAGCATGAACACTGAAGCTTTCTTT. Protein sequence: CASSEALPSMNTEAFF.

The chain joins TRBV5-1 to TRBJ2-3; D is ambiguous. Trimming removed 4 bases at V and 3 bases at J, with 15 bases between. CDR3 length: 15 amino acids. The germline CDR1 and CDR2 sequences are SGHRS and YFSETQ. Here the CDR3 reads CASSITNSRTDTQYF. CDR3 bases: TGCGCCAGCAGCATAACCAATTCCCGGACAGATACGCAGTATTTT.

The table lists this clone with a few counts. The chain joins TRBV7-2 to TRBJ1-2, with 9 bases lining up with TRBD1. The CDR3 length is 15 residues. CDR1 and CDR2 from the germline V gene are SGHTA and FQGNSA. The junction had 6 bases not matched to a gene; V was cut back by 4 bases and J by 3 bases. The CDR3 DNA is TGTGCCAGCAGCTGGGGACAGGGTTCGGACTATGGCTACACCTTC. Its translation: CASSWGQGSDYGYTF.

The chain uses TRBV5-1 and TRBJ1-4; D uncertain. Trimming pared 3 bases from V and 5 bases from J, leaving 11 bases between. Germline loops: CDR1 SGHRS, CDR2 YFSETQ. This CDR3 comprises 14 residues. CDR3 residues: CASSWGGPNEKLFF. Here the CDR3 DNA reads TGCGCCAGCAGCTGGGGAGGCCCGAATGAAAAACTGTTTTTT.

CDR3 protein: CASSLAGGDYGYTF. The CDR3 DNA is TGTGCCAGCAGCTTGGCTGGGGGGGACTATGGCTACACCTTC. The rearrangement uses TRBV5-4 and TRBJ1-2; D is perhaps TRBD1 (5 bases). From germline, CDR1 is SGHNT and CDR2 YYREEE (reference sequence). Trimming stripped 0 bases from V and 3 bases from J, with 9 bases between. This CDR3 is built from 14 residues.

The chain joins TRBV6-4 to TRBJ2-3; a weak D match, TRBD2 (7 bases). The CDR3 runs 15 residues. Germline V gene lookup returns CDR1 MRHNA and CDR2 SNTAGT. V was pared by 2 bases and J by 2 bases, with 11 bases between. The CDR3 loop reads CASSDGGADTDTQYF. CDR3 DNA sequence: TGTGCCAGCAGTGACGGGGGGGCGGACACAGATACGCAGTATTTT.

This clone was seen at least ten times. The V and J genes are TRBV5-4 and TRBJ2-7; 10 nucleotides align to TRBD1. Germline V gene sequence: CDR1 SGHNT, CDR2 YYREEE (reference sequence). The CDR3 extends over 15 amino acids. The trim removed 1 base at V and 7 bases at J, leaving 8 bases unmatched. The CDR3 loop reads CASSLRRQGAGEQYF. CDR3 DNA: TGTGCCAGCAGCTTGAGGAGACAGGGGGCGGGAGAGCAGTACTTC.

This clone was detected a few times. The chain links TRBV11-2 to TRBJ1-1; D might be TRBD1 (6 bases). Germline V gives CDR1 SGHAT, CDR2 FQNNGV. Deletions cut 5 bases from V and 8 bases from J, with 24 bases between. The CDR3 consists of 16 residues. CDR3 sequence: CASSPYIRQASYEAFF. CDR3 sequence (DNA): TGTGCCAGCAGCCCCTACATCCGACAGGCTTCGTACGAAGCTTTCTTT.